The clone carrying this T cell receptor (beta chain) was counted a few times. This sample stems from a study of blood T cell repertoires in COVID-19. Study in general: Sites in the United States, Italy and Spain provided acute and convalescent COVID-19 samples.

Enrolment of Seattle patients took place during active infection, and they were followed longitudinally. V lost 7 bases, J lost 1 base, and 10 bases stayed unmatched. Germline V gene data show CDR1 as SGHRS and CDR2 as YFSETQ. The CDR3 contains 15 residues. Authors' methods: Amplified reference gene primers provided the basis for estimating nucleated cell counts. This table comes from immunoSEQ multiplex PCR, and its TCRdb copy is limited to in-frame clones, with some not included. Clone size and V and J calls were adopted from that table, with D and trimming inferred from the DNA. The sample includes tens of thousands of clones, 65% to 90% of them seen just once.

Specimen: peripheral blood. The chain has TRBV5-1 and TRBJ2-5, with 7 positions matching TRBD1. This TCR was recovered from a man aged 25-45 years with COVID-19, enrolled during active disease. CDR3 amino acids: CASRTRDRFQETQYF. In DNA, the CDR3 is TGCGCCAGCCGCACCCGGGACAGATTCCAAGAGACCCAGTACTTC.